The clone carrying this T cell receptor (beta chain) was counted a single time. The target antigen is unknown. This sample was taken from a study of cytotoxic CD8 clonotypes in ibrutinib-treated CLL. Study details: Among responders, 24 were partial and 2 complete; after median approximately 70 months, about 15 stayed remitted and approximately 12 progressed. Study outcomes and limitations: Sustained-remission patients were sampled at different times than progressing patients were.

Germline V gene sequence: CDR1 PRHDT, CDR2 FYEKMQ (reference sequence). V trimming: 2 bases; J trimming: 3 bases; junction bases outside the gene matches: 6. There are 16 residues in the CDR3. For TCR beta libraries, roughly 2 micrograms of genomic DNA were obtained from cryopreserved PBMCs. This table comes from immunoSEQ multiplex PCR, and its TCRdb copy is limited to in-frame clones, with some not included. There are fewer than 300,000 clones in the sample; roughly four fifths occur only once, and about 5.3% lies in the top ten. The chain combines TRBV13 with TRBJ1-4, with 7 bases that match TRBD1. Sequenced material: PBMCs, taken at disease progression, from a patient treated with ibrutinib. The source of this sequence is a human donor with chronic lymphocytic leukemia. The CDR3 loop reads CASSLTGTGANEKLFF. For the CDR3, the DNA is TGTGCCAGCAGCTTAACGGGAACAGGGGCTAATGAAAAACTGTTTTTT. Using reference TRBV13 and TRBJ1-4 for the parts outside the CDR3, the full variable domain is AAGVIQSPRHLIKEKRETATLKCYPIPRHDTVYWYQQGPGQDPQFLISFYEKMQSDKGSIPDRFSAQQFSDYHSELNMSSLELGDSALYFCASSLTGTGANEKLFFGSGTQLSVL.